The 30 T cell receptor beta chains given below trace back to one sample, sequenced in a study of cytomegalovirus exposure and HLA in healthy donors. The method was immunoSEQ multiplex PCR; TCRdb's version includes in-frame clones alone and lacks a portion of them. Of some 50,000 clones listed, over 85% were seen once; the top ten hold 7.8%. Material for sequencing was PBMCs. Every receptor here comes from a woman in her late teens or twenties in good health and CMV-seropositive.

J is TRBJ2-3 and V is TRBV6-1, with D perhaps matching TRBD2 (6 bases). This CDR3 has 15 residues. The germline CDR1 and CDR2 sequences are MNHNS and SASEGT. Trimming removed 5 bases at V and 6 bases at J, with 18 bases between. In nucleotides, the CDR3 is TGTGCCAGCAGTATCGGCCGGGAGATATCGGATACGCAGTATTTT. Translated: CASSIGREISDTQYF.

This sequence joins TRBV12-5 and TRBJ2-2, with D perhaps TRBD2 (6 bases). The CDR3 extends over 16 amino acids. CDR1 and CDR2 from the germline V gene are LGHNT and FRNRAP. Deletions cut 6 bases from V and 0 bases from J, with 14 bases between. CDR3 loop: CASGPRAGTNTGELFF. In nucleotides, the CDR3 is TGTGCTAGTGGCCCCCGGGCGGGAACGAACACCGGGGAGCTGTTTTTT.

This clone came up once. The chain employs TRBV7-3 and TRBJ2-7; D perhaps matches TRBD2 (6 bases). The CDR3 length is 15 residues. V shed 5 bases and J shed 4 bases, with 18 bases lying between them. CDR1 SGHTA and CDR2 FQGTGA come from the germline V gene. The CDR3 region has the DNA TGTGCCAGCAGCCAAGAGCCGGGAGTAGTATACGAGCAGTACTTC. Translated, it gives CASSQEPGVVYEQYF.

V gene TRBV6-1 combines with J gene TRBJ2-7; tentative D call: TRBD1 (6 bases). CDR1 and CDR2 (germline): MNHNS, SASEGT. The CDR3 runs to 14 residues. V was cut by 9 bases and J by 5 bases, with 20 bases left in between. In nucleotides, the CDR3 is TGTGCCAGTCACAGGGTTGAGGTTAGCGACGAGCAGTACTTC. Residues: CASHRVEVSDEQYF.

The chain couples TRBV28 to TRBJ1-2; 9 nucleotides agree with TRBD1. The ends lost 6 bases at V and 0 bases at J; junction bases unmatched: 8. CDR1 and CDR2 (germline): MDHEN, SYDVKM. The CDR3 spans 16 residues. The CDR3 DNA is TGTGCCAGCAGGGGGCTGGACAGGGGCTCTAACTATGGCTACACCTTC. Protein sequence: CASRGLDRGSNYGYTF.

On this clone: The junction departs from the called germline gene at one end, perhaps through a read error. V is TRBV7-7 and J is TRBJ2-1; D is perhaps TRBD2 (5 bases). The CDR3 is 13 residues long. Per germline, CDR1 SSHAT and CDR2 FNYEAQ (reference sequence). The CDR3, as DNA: TGTGCTAGCAGCCACACTAGGTGGAATGAGCAGTTCTTC. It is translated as CASSHTRWNEQFF.

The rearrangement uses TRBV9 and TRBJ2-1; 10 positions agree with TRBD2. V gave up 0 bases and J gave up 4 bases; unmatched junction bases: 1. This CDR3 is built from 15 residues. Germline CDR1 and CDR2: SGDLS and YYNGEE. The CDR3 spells CASSVGTSGYNEQFF. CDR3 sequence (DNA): TGTGCCAGCAGCGTAGGGACTAGCGGTTACAATGAGCAGTTCTTC.

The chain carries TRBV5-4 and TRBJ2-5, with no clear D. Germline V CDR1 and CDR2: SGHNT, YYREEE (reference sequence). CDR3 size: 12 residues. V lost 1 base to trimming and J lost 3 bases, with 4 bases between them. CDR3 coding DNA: TGTGCCAGCAGCTTGCCTAAAGAGACCCAGTACTTC. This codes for CASSLPKETQYF.

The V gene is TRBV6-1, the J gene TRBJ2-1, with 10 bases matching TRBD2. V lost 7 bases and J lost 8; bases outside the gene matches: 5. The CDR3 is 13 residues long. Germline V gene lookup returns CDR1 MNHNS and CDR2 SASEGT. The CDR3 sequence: CASTSGSVDEQFF. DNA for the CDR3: TGTGCCAGCACTAGCGGGAGTGTAGATGAGCAGTTCTTC.

The CDR3 region has the DNA TGTGCCTGGAGTGTACAGGGTCGCTACAATGAGCAGTTCTTC. Its protein is CAWSVQGRYNEQFF. V and J are TRBV30 and TRBJ2-1; D is possibly TRBD1 (6 bases). The ends were cut back, 0 bases at V and 3 bases at J, with 9 bases in the middle. The CDR3 has 14 residues. Germline V gene lookup returns CDR1 GTSNPN and CDR2 SVGIG (reference sequence).

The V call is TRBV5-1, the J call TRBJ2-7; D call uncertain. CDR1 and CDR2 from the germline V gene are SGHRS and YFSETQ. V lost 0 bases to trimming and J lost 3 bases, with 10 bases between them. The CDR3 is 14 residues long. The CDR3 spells CASSLGGLGYEQYF. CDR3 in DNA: TGCGCCAGCAGCTTGGGAGGTTTGGGCTACGAGCAGTACTTC.

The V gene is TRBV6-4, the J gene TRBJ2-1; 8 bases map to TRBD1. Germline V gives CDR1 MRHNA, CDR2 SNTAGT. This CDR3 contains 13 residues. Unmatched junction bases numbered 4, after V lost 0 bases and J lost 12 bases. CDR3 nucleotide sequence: TGTGCCAGCAGTGACTCAGGGACAGGATGGCAGTTCTTC. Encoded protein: CASSDSGTGWQFF.

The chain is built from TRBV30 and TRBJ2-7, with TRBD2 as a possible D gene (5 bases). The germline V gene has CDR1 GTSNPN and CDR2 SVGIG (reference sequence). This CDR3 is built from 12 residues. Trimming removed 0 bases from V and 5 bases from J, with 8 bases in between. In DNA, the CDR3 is TGTGCCTGGAGTGTACGGGGTAACGAGCAGTACTTC. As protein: CAWSVRGNEQYF.

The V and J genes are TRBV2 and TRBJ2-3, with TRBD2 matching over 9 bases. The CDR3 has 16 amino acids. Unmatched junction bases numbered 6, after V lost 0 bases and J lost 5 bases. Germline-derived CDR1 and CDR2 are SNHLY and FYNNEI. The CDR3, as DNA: TGTGCCAGCAGTGAAGCGCTTAGCGGGGGCAGAGATACGCAGTATTTT. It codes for CASSEALSGGRDTQYF.

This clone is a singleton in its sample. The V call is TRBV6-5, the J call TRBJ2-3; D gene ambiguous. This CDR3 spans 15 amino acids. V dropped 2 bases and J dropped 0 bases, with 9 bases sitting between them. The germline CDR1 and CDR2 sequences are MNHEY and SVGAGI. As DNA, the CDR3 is TGTGCCAGCAGTTACCGAGGTCTAAGCACAGATACGCAGTATTTT. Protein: CASSYRGLSTDTQYF.

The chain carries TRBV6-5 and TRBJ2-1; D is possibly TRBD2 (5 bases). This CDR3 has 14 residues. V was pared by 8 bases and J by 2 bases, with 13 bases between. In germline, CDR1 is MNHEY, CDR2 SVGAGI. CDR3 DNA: TGTGCCAGCCAAGAAGGGAGAACCTACAATGAGCAGTTCTTC. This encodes CASQEGRTYNEQFF.

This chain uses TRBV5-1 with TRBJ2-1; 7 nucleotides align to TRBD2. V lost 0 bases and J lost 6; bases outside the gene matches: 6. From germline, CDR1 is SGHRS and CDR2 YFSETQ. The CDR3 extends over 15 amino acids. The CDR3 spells CASSLEGLMPNEQFF. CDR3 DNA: TGCGCCAGCAGCTTGGAGGGACTAATGCCCAATGAGCAGTTCTTC. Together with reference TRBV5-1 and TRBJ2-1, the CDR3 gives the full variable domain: KAGVTQTPRYLIKTRGQQVTLSCSPISGHRSVSWYQQTPGQGLQFLFEYFSETQRNKGNFPGRFSGRQFSNSRSEMNVSTLELGDSALYLCASSLEGLMPNEQFFGPGTRLTVL.

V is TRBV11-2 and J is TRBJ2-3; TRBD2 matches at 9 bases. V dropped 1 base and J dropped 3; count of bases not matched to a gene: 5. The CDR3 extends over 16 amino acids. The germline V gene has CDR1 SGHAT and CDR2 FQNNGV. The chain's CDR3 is CASSLGAGGTTDTQYF. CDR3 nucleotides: TGTGCCAGCAGCTTAGGAGCGGGAGGTACGACAGATACGCAGTATTTT.

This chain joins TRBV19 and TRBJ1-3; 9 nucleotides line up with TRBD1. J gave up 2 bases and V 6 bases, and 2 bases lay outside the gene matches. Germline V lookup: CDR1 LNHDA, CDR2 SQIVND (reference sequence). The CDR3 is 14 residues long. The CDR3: CASRTGGTGNTIYF. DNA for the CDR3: TGTGCCAGTAGGACAGGGGGAACTGGAAACACCATATATTTT. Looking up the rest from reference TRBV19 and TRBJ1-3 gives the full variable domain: DGGITQSPKYLFRKEGQNVTLSCEQNLNHDAMYWYRQDPGQGLRLIYYSQIVNDFQKGDIAEGYSVSREKKESFPLTVTSAQKNPTAFYLCASRTGGTGNTIYFGEGSWLTVV.

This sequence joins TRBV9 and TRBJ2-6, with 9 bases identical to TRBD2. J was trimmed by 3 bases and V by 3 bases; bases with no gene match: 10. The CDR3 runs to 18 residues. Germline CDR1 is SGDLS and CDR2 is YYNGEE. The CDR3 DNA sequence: TGTGCCAGCAGCGCGGACGGACTAGCGCTTAATGGGGCCAACGTCCTGACTTTC. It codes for CASSADGLALNGANVLTF. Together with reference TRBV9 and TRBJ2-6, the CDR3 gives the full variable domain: DSGVTQTPKHLITATGQRVTLRCSPRSGDLSVYWYQQSLDQGLQFLIQYYNGEERAKGNILERFSAQQFPDLHSELNLSSLELGDSALYFCASSADGLALNGANVLTFGAGSRLTVL.

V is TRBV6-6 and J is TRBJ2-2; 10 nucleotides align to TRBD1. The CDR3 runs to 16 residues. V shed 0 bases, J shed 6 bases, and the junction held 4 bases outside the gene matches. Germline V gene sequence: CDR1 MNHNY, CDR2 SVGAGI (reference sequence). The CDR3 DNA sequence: TGTGCCAGCAGTTACTCGAGGGGACAGGGGTCCGGGGAGCTGTTTTTT. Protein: CASSYSRGQGSGELFF.

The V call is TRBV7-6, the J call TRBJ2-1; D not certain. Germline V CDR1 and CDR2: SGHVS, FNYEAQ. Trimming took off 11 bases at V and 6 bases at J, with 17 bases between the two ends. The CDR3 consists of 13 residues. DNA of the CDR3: TGTGCCTGCGCCACCCCCGTATCCAATGAGCAGTTCTTC. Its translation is CACATPVSNEQFF.

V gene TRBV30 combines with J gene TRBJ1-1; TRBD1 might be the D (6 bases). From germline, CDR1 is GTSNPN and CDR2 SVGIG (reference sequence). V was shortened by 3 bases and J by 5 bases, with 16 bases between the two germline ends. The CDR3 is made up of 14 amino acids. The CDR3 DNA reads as TGTGCCTGGAGCAATTCAGGGGTGGGGACTGAAGCTTTCTTT. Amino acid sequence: CAWSNSGVGTEAFF.

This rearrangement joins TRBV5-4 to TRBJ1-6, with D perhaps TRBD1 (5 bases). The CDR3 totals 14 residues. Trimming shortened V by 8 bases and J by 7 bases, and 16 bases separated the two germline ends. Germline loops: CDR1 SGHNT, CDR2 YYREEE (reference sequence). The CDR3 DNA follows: TGTGCCAGTACCCAGGGTGTTGGGAATTCACCCCTCCACTTT. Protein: CASTQGVGNSPLHF. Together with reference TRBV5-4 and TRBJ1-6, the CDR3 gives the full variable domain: ETGVTQSPTHLIKTRGQQVTLRCSSQSGHNTVSWYQQALGQGPQFIFQYYREEENGRGNFPPRFSGLQFPNYSSELNVNALELDDSALYLCASTQGVGNSPLHFGNGTRLTVT.

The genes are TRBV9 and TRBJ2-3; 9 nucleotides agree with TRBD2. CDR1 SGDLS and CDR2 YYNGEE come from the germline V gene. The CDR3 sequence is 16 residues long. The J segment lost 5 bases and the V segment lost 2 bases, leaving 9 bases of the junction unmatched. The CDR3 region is CASSVLSGSGGDTQYF. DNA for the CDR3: TGTGCCAGCAGCGTCCTTAGCGGGAGTGGTGGAGATACGCAGTATTTT. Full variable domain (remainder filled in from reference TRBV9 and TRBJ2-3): DSGVTQTPKHLITATGQRVTLRCSPRSGDLSVYWYQQSLDQGLQFLIQYYNGEERAKGNILERFSAQQFPDLHSELNLSSLELGDSALYFCASSVLSGSGGDTQYFGPGTRLTVL.

The CDR3 coding sequence is TGCGCCAGCAGCCCCACTAACTCGAGGGATACGCAGTATTTT. Protein product: CASSPTNSRDTQYF. V usage is TRBV10-1 and J usage is TRBJ2-3, with unresolved D. The CDR3 extends over 14 amino acids. From germline, CDR1 is WNHNN and CDR2 SYGVQD (reference sequence). The V end lost 6 bases, the J end lost 6 bases, and 16 bases lay between the germline ends.

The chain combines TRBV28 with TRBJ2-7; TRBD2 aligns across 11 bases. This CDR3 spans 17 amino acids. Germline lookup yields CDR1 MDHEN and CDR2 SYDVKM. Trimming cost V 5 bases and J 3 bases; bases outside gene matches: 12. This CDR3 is CASSPTLFTSGSYEQYF. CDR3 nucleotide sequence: TGTGCCAGCAGTCCGACCCTCTTTACTAGCGGGAGCTACGAGCAGTACTTC.

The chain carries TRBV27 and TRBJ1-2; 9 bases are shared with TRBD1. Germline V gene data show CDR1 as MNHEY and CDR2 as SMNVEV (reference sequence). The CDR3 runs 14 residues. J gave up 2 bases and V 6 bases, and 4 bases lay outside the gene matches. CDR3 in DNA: TGTGCCAGCAGAAAGACAGGGGGAAACTATGGCTACACCTTC. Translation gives CASRKTGGNYGYTF.

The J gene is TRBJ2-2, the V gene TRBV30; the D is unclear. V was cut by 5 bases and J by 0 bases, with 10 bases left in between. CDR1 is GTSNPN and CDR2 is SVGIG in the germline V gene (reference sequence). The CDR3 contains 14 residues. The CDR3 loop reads CAWGLNTNTGELFF. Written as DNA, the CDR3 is TGTGCCTGGGGTCTCAACACGAACACCGGGGAGCTGTTTTTT.

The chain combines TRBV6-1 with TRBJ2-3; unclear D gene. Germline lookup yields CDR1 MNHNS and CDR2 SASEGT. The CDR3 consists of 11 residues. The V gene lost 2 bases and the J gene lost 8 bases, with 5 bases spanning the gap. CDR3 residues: CASSESGTQYF. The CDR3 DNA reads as TGTGCCAGCAGTGAATCGGGTACGCAGTATTTT.